This TCR beta chain originates from a study of T-cell memory formation after mild COVID-19. Whole-study context: TCR clustering was largely donor specific. Whole-study results and caveats: Day 15 to 85 contractors were CD4/CD8 balanced; later expanders leaned CD4+.

Worth noting for this clonotype: Its antigen is currently unknown.

TCRdb re-derived calls from the 5' RACE reads in MiXCR, one entry per CDR3 protein. This sample has 140,000 or so distinct CDR3 sequences; roughly 6.3% occur once, and the top ten carry around 2%. The sequencing sample was made of PBMCs or a T cell subset sorted from them (not recorded which). The source of this sequence is an adult woman who had mild COVID-19 (a few samples of this study predate the infection). Cell type and time point are not known.

The CDR3 is CASGGTGNYVEAFF. DNA of the CDR3: TGTGCCAGCGGGGGGACAGGGAACTATGTTGAAGCTTTCTTT. The rearrangement joins TRBV19 to TRBJ1-1; 9 positions match TRBD1. Per the germline V gene, CDR1 is LNHDA and CDR2 is SQIVND (reference sequence). J gave up 7 bases and V 9 bases, and 12 bases lay outside the gene matches. CDR3 length: 14 amino acids.